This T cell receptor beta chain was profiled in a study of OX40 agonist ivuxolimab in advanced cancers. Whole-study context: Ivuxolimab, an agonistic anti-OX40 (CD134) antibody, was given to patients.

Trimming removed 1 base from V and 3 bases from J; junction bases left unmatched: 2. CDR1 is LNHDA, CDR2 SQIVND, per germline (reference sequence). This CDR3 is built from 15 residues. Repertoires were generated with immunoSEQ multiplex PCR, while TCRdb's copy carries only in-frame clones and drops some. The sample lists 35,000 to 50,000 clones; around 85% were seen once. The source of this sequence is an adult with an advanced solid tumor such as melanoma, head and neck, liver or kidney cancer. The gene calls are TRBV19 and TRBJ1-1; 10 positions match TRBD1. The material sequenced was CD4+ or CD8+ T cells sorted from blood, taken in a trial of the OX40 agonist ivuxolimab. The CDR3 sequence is CASSIGGQGYTEAFF. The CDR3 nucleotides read TGTGCCAGTAGTATAGGGGGACAGGGGTACACTGAAGCTTTCTTT. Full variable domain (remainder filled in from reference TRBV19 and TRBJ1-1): DGGITQSPKYLFRKEGQNVTLSCEQNLNHDAMYWYRQDPGQGLRLIYYSQIVNDFQKGDIAEGYSVSREKKESFPLTVTSAQKNPTAFYLCASSIGGQGYTEAFFGQGTRLTVV.